This TCR beta chain was sequenced during a study of immune evolution from preneoplasia to lung adenocarcinoma (dated by TCRdb to about 2021). Turning to the overall study: HLA loss of heterozygosity was seen in about 7%, 15% and 30% of AIS, MIA and ADC lesions, and in no AAH lesions. The study profiled immune contexture across lung adenocarcinoma precursors and invasive adenocarcinoma using immune gene expression, TCR sequencing and multiplex immunofluorescence. Resected precursor lesions (AAH, AIS, MIA) and invasive adenocarcinomas were compared with paired morphologically normal lung tissue. Sample size was based on specimen availability rather than a prior power calculation. The immune data were combined with whole exome sequencing and methylation data from the same cohort of nodules. In total, the cohort included some 55 patients with pulmonary nodules, all of whom underwent surgical resection. TCR sequencing data came from 50 to 55 patients. According to the study, over a hundred samples were used for TCR sequencing. POLYSOLVER was used to infer Class I HLA alleles from exome data, while LOHHLA was used to detect allele-specific HLA loss. Overall results and qualifications from the work: KRAS-mutant nodules showed the highest T cell clonality compared with EGFR-mutant or double wild-type lesions. Because every patient came from Japan and China, how well the results apply to Western populations was uncertain. Top T cell clone frequencies were highest in normal lung and appeared to decrease progressively from AAH through AIS, MIA and invasive adenocarcinoma. Clonality was highest in normal lung, while later-stage lesions appeared to show lower clonality but higher T cell density and diversity. The findings rested on association rather than direct causation, and larger cohorts with long-term follow-up and longitudinal biopsies were considered necessary.

TCR beta CDR3 regions were sequenced from DNA using the immunoSEQ hsTCRbeta Kit. For the original study's pipeline: The ImmunoSEQ Analyzer was used to analyse the TCR sequencing data. T cell clonality was calculated on productive rearrangements as 1 minus Pielou's evenness. The inverse Simpson index, applied to productive templates, was used to measure T cell diversity. T cell density was defined as TCR beta template counts normalized to usable DNA, with usable DNA estimated by amplifying and sequencing housekeeping genes. TCR metrics were compared across histologic stages using two-sided Kruskal-Wallis tests. The immuneACCESS repertoire file appears here via TCRdb, limited to in-frame rearrangements. These files lack a portion of the clones; in checked studies, under half of the deficit traces to unresolved V genes, and the cause of the others is not known. The V and J calls and clone size are taken from that table; D and trimming were inferred from the DNA. The sample contains over 11,000 clones, 80% of them found a single time. The ten top clones hold 4.9% of the sample.

A remark on this clone: Its target antigen remains unknown. Base quality data are lacking; no much larger clone is found one base away.

V and J are truncated by 5 bases and 2 bases respectively, leaving an intervening sequence of 13 bases. The CDR3 spans 15 residues, from the cysteine through the phenylalanine. The CDR3 DNA has 45 bases and is translated from base 1. The germline V gene (reference sequence) provides CDR1 LNHDA and CDR2 SQIVND. The patients had resection in Japan or China between the mid-2010s and the late 2010s. Histologic diagnosis of each case was confirmed independently by two lung cancer pathologists on H&E slides. Premalignant or tumor cells were enriched for nucleic acid extraction by macro-dissection performed after pathologic assessment. FFPE tissue was used for DNA isolation with the AllPrep DNA/RNA FFPE Kit.

This receptor chain uses TRBV19 and TRBJ2-4; TRBD2 is perhaps the D gene, given 5 matching bases. Source material: FFPE minimally invasive lung adenocarcinoma tissue. The cell subset or site label corresponds to: micro-invasive lung adenocarcinoma (MIA). This receptor was identified in a person aged 70 to 80 with lung adenocarcinoma. Here is the DNA: TGTGCCAGTAGTCCCGAACGGGGTTCCAAAAACATTCAGTACTTC. This sequence encodes CASSPERGSKNIQYF.